The present T cell receptor beta chain was sequenced within a study of OX40 agonist ivuxolimab in advanced cancers. At the level of the study: Patients were treated with ivuxolimab, an agonistic anti-OX40 (CD134) antibody.

Method: immunoSEQ multiplex PCR; TCRdb's copy keeps in-frame clones and lacks some. The repertoire holds tens of thousands of clones, around 87% seen once, with 25% to 30% in the top ten. This TCR was sampled from an adult with an advanced solid tumor such as melanoma, head and neck, liver or kidney cancer. This specimen was CD4+ or CD8+ T cells sorted from blood, taken in a trial of the OX40 agonist ivuxolimab.

The CDR3 protein is CASAGTGNEQFF. CDR3 nucleotides: TGTGCCAGTGCCGGGACAGGGAATGAGCAGTTCTTC. The gene calls are TRBV2 and TRBJ2-1; the match to TRBD1 covers 9 bases. The CDR3 sequence is 12 residues long. J lost 7 bases, V lost 9 bases, and 4 bases had no gene match. From germline, CDR1 is SNHLY and CDR2 FYNNEI.